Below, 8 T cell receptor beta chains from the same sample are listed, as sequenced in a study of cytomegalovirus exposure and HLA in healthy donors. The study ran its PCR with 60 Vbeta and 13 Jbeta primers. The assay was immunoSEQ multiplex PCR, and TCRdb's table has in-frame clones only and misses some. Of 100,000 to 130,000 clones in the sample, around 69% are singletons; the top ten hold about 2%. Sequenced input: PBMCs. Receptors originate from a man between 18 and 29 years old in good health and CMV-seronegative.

CDR3 DNA: TGTGCCAGCTCACCACTACGACAGGGTCCGGTGAACACTGAAGCTTTCTTT. This translates into CASSPLRQGPVNTEAFF. J is TRBJ1-1 and V is TRBV18; TRBD1 matches at 7 bases. CDR3 size: 17 residues. V shed 1 base and J 0 bases; nucleotides not matched to a gene: 8. The germline CDR1 and CDR2 sequences are KGHSH and LQKENI.

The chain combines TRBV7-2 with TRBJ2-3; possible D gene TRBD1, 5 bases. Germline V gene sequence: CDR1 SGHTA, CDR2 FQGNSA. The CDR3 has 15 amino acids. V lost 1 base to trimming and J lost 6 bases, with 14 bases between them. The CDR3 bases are TGTGCCAGCAGCTTAGGTTCGGACACCAGGGATACGCAGTATTTT. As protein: CASSLGSDTRDTQYF.

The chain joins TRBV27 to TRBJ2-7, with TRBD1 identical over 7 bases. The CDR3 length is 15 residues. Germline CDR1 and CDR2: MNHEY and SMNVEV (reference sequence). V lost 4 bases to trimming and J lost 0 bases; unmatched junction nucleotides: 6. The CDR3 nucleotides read TGTGCCAGCAGTTCCAGGGGGACGGACTCCTACGAGCAGTACTTC. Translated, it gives CASSSRGTDSYEQYF.

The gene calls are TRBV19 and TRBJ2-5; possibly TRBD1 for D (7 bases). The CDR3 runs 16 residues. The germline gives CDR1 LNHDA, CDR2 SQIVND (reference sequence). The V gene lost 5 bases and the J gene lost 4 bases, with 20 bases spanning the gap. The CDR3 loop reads CASSLTGKGRGETQYF. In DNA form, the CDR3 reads TGTGCCAGTAGTTTGACAGGGAAAGGGCGGGGAGAGACCCAGTACTTC.

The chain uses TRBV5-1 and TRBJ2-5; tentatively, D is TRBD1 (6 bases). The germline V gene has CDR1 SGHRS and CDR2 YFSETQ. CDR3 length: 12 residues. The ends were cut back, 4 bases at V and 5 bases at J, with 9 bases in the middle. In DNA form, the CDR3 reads TGCGCCAGCAGCCTTAGGGGGGAGACCCAGTACTTC. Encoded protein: CASSLRGETQYF.

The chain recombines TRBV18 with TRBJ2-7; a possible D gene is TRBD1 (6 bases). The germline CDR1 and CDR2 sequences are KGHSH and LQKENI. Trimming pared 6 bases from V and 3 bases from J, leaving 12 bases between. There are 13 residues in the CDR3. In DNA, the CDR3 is TGTGCCAGCTCCCGACGACAGGACTACGAGCAGTACTTC. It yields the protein CASSRRQDYEQYF. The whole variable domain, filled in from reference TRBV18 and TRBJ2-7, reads NAGVMQNPRHLVRRRGQEARLRCSPMKGHSHVYWYRQLPEEGLKFMVYLQKENIIDESGMPKERFSAEFPKEGPSILRIQQVVRGDSAAYFCASSRRQDYEQYFGPGTRLTVT.

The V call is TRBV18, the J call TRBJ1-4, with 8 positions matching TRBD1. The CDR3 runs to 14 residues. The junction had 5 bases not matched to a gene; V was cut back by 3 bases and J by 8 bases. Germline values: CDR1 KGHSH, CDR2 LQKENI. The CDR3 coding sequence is TGTGCCAGCTCACCTTCAGGGGGCAGGGAAAAACTGTTTTTT. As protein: CASSPSGGREKLFF.

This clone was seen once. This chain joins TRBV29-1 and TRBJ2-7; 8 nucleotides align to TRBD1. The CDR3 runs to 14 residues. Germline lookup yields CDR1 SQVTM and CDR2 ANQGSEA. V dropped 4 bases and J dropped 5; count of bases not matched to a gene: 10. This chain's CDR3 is CSVGPDRVSDEQYF. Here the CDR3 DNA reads TGCAGCGTTGGCCCGGACAGGGTTTCTGACGAGCAGTACTTC.